One TCR beta chain is described in this entry. Its antigen is currently unknown. The CDR3 runs 13 residues. Germline values: CDR1 SNHLY, CDR2 FYNNEI. Trimming stripped 8 bases from V and 4 bases from J, with 15 bases between. The sample originates from a study of OX40 agonist ivuxolimab in advanced cancers. Study-wide context: Dose-escalation patients suffered from hepatocellular carcinoma, melanoma, renal cell or head and neck cancer.

Study results and limitations: Also present in some nonresponders was a low level of normalized T-cell clonal expansion. The CD4+ and CD8+ T cells in the blood had expanded clonally by week 6 at 0.1 to 3.0 mg/kg.

Data came from immunoSEQ multiplex PCR; TCRdb stores just in-frame clones and leaves some out. The table has some 65,000 clones, roughly 76% seen once. Here the sequenced sample was CD4+ or CD8+ T cells sorted from blood, taken in a trial of the OX40 agonist ivuxolimab. The clonotype was recovered from an adult with an advanced solid tumor such as melanoma, head and neck, liver or kidney cancer. This sequence joins TRBV2 and TRBJ2-7; tentative D call: TRBD2 (6 bases). The CDR3 here is CASGRGLGYEQYF. The DNA for the CDR3 is TGTGCCAGCGGGCGGGGATTGGGGTACGAGCAGTACTTC.